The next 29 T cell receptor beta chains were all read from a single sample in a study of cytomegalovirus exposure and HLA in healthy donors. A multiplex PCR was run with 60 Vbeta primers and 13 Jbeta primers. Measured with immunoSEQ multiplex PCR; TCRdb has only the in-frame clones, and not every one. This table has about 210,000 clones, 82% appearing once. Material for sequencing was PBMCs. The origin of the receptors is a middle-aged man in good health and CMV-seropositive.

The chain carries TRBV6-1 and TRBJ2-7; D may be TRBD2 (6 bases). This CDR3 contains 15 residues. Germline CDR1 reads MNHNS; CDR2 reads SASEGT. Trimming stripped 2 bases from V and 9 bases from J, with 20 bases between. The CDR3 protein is CASSELDYPVRGQYV. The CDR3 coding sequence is TGTGCCAGCAGTGAATTGGACTACCCAGTTAGAGGGCAGTACGTC.

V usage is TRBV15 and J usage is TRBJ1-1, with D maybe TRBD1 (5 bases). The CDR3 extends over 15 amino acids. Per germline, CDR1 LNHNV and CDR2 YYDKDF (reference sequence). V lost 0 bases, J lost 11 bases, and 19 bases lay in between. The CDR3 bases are TGTGCCACCAGCAGAGATCGGGGGTCACCCCATGGGGCTTTCTTT. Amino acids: CATSRDRGSPHGAFF.

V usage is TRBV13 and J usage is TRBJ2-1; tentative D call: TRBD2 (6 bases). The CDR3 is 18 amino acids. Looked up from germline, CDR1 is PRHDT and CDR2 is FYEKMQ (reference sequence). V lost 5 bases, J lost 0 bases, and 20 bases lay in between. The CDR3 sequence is CASSPLRERPSSYNEQFF. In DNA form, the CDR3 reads TGTGCCAGCAGCCCTCTCCGGGAGCGTCCGAGCTCCTACAATGAGCAGTTCTTC. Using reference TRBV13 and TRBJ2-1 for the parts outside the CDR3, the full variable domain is AAGVIQSPRHLIKEKRETATLKCYPIPRHDTVYWYQQGPGQDPQFLISFYEKMQSDKGSIPDRFSAQQFSDYHSELNMSSLELGDSALYFCASSPLRERPSSYNEQFFGPGTRLTVL.

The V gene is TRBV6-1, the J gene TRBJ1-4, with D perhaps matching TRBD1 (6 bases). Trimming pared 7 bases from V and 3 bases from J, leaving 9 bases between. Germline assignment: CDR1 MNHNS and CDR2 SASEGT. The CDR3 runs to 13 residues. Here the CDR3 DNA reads TGTGCCAGCAACGGACAGTCTAATGAAAAACTGTTTTTT. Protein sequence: CASNGQSNEKLFF.

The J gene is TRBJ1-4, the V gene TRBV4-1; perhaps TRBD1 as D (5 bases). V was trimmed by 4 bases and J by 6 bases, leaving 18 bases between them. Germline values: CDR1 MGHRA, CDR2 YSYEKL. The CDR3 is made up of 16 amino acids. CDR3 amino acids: CASSLLGGGRHEKLFF. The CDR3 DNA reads TGCGCCAGCAGCCTTCTCGGGGGGGGTAGGCATGAAAAACTGTTTTTT.

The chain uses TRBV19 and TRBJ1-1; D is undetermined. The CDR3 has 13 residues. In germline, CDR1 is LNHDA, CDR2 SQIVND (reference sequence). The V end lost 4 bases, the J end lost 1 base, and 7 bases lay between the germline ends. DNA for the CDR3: TGTGCCAGTAGTACTCACAGGAACACTGAAGCTTTCTTT. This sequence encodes CASSTHRNTEAFF.

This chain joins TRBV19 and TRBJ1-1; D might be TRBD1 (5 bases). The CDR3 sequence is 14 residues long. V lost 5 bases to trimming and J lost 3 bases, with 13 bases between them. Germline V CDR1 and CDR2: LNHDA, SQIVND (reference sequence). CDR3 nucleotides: TGTGCCAGTAGTCCGGACGGGGGACACACTGAAGCTTTCTTT. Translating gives CASSPDGGHTEAFF.

The CDR3 is CASSGDIGLTDYGYTF. CDR3 coding DNA: TGCGCCAGCAGTGGGGACATCGGCTTAACGGACTATGGCTACACCTTC. This chain uses TRBV10-2 with TRBJ1-2; D perhaps matches TRBD1 (6 bases). Looked up from germline, CDR1 is WSHSY and CDR2 is SAAADI. The CDR3 is 16 amino acids. Trimming left V 4 bases short and J 3 bases short, with 18 bases between.

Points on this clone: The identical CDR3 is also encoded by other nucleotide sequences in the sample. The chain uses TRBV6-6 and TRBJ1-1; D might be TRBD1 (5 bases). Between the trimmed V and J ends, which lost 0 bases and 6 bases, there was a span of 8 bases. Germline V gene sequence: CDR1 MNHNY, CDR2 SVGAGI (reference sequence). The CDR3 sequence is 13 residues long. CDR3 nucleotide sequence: TGTGCCAGCAGTTACTCTGGGGGGGCTGAAGCTTTCTTT. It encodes CASSYSGGAEAFF.

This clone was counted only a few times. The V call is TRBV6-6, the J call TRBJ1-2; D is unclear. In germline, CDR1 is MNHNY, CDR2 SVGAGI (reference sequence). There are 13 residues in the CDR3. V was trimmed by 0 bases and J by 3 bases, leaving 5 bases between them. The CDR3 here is CASSYSGDYGYTF. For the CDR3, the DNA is TGTGCCAGCAGTTACTCTGGAGACTATGGCTACACCTTC.

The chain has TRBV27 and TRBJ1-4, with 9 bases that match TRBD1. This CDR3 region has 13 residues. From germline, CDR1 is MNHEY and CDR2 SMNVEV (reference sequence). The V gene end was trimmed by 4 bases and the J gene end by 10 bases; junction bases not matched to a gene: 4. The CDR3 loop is CASSSGQGRKLFF. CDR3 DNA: TGTGCCAGCAGTTCTGGACAGGGGCGAAAACTGTTTTTT.

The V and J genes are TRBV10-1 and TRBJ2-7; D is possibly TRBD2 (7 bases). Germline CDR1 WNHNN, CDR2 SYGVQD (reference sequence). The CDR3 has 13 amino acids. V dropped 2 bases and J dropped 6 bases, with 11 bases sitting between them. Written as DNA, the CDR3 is TGCGCCAGCAGTGAGAACAGGGAGGGCGAGCAGTACTTC. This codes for CASSENREGEQYF.

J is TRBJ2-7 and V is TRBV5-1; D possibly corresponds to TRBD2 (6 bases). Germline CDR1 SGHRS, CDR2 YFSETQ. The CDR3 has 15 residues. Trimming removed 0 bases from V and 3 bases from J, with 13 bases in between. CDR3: CASSLAGTPDYEQYF. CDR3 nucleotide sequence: TGCGCCAGCAGCTTGGCCGGGACTCCAGACTACGAGCAGTACTTC.

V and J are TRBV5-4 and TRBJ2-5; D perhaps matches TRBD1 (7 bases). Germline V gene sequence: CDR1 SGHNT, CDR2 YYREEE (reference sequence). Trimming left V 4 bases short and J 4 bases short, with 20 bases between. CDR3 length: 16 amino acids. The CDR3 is CASSLPAGQGGETQYF. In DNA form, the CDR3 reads TGTGCCAGCAGCCTACCCGCAGGTCAGGGGGGAGAGACCCAGTACTTC.

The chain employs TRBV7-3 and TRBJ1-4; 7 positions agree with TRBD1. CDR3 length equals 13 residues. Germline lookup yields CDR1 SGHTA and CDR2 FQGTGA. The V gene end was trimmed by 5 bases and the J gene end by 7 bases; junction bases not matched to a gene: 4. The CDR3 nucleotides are TGTGCCAGCAGCAGGGACAGATCTGAAAAACTGTTTTTT. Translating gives CASSRDRSEKLFF. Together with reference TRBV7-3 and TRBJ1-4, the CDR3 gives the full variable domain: GAGVSQTPSNKVTEKGKYVELRCDPISGHTALYWYRQSLGQGPEFLIYFQGTGAADDSGLPNDRFFAVRPEGSVSTLKIQRTERGDSAVYLCASSRDRSEKLFFGSGTQLSVL.

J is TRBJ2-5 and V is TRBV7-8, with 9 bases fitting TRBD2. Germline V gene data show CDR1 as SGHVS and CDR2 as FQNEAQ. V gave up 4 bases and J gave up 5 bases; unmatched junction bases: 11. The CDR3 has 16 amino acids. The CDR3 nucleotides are TGTGCCAGCAGCTCCGCCCGGACTAGCGAGAGCGAGACCCAGTACTTC. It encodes CASSSARTSESETQYF. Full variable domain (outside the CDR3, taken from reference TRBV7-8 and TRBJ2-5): GAGVSQSPRYKVAKRGQDVALRCDPISGHVSLFWYQQALGQGPEFLTYFQNEAQLDKSGLPSDRFFAERPEGSVSTLKIQRTQQEDSAVYLCASSSARTSESETQYFGPGTRLLVL.

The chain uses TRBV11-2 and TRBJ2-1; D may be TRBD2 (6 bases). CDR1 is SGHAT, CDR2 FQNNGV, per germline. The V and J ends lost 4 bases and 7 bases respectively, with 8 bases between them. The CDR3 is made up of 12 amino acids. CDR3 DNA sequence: TGTGCCAGCAGCTCTGGACTAAATGAGCAGTTCTTC. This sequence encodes CASSSGLNEQFF. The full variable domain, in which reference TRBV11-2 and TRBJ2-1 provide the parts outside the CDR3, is EAGVAQSPRYKIIEKRQSVAFWCNPISGHATLYWYQQILGQGPKLLIQFQNNGVVDDSQLPKDRFSAERLKGVDSTLKIQPAKLEDSAVYLCASSSGLNEQFFGPGTRLTVL.

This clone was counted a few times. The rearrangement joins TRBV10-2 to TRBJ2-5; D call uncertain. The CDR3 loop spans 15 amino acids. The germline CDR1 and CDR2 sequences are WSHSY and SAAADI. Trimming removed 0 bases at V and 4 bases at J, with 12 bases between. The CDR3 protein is CASSESQVGRETQYF. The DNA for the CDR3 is TGCGCCAGCAGTGAGTCGCAGGTCGGCCGAGAGACCCAGTACTTC.

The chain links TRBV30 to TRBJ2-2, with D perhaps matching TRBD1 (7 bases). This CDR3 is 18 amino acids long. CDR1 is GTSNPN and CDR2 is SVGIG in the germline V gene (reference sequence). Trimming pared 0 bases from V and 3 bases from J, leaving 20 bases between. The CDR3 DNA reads TGTGCCTGGAGTGTTCGTCGTACCCTCAGGGGGGACACCGGGGAGCTGTTTTTT. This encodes CAWSVRRTLRGDTGELFF.

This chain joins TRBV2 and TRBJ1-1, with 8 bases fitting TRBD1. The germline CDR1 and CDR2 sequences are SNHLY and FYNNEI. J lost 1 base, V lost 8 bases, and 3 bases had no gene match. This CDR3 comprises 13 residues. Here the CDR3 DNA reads TGTGCCAGCGGACAGGGACCGAACACTGAAGCTTTCTTT. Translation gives CASGQGPNTEAFF.

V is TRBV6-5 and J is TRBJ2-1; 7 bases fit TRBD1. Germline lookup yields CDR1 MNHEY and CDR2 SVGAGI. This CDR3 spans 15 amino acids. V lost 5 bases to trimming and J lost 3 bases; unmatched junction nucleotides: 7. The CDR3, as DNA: TGTGCCAGCAGTCTCCTAGCAGGGGGCTACAATGAGCAGTTCTTC. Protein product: CASSLLAGGYNEQFF.

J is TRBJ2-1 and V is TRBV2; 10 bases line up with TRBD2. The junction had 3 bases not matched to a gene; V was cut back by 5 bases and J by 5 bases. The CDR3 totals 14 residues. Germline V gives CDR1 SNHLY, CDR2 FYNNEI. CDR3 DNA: TGTGCCAGCAGTTTAGCGGGAGGAAACAATGAGCAGTTCTTC. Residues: CASSLAGGNNEQFF.

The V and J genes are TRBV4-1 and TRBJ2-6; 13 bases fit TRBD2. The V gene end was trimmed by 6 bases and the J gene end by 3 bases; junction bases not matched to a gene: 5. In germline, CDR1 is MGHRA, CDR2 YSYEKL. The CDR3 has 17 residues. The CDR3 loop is CASSRGLAGVGANVLTF. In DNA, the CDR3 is TGCGCCAGCAGTCGCGGACTAGCGGGAGTTGGGGCCAACGTCCTGACTTTC.

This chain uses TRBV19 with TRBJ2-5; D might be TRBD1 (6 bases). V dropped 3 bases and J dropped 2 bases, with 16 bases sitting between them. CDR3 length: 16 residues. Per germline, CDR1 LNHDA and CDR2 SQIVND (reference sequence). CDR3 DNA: TGTGCCAGTAGTATGGGGGCAATACAGACACAAGAGACCCAGTACTTC. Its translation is CASSMGAIQTQETQYF.

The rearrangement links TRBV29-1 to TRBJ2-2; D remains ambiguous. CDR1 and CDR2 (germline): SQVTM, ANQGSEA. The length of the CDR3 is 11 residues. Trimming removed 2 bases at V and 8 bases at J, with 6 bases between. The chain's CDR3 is CSVEKRGELFF. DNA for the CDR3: TGCAGCGTTGAAAAGAGGGGGGAGCTGTTTTTT.

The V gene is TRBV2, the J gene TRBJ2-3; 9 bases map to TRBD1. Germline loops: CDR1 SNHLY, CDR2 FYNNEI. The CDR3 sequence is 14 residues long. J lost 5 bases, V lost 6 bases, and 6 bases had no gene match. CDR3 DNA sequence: TGTGCCAGCAGCGGGACAGGGTATCAAGATACGCAGTATTTT. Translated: CASSGTGYQDTQYF.

CDR3 nucleotides: TGTGCCAGCAGCTTATTAGCGGGAGGAGGAACAGATACGCAGTATTTT. Its translation is CASSLLAGGGTDTQYF. This chain links TRBV7-3 with TRBJ2-3, with 10 nucleotides matching TRBD2. CDR1 is SGHTA and CDR2 is FQGTGA in the germline V gene. V was clipped by 2 bases and J by 3 bases; unmatched bases: 5. This CDR3 spans 16 amino acids.

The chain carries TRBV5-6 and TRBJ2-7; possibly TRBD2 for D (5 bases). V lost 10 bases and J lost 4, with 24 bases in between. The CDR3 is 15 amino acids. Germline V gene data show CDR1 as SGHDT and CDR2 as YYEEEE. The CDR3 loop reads CASPQKVTPGYEQYF. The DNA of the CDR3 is TGTGCCTCTCCTCAGAAGGTAACCCCGGGGTACGAGCAGTACTTC.

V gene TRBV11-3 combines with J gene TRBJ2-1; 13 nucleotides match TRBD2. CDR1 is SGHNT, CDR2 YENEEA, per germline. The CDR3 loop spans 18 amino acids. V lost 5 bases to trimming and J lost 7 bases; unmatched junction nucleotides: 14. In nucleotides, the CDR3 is TGTGCCAGCAGCCCAACTAGCGGGAGGGCCTCTTCGAGGAATGAGCAGTTCTTC. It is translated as CASSPTSGRASSRNEQFF.